This T cell receptor beta chain stems from a study of tumor and adjacent non-tumor tissue in lung cancer. Study-wide findings and caveats: Tumor repertoires had a smaller top 100 clone share than normal lung. Compared with tumor, normal lung showed significantly lower TCR diversity.

Three rounds of nested PCR, following a modified ARM-PCR protocol, produced the TCRbeta library. MiXCR, applied by TCRdb to the multiplex PCR reads, yields one record per CDR3 protein. Of more than 60,000 distinct CDR3 sequences in the sample, around four fifths are singletons; the top ten hold approximately 12%. This clonotype was counted only a few times. Its antigen is still unknown. CDR1 DFQATT and CDR2 SNEGSKA come from the germline V gene (reference sequence). V was pared by 1 base and J by 1 base, with 9 bases between. The CDR3 runs to 14 residues. No cell sorting was done before RNA was extracted from the tissue.

The specimen sequenced was lung tumor tissue. This chain uses TRBV20-1 with TRBJ2-3; D not certain. This sequence was found in a woman between 45 and 60 years old with non-small cell lung cancer. CDR3 DNA sequence: TGCAGTGCTAGAGGTGGCGGACGCACAGATACGCAGTATTTT. Protein: CSARGGGRTDTQYF.